This T cell receptor beta chain was obtained from a study of CD8+ T cells in alopecia areata. Study-wide context: Each day, treated patients took oral tofacitinib twice, at 5 to 10 mg per dose. Tofacitinib continued for 6 to 18 months and was then withheld for 6 months.

It was cDNA, reverse transcribed from extracted RNA, that served as the sequencing template. The table came from immunoSEQ multiplex PCR; TCRdb's copy has only in-frame clones and leaves some out. The data show 110,000 to 150,000 clones, 82% seen once. The treatment is: oral pan-JAK inhibitor, 5-10 mg twice daily. The J segment lost 0 bases and the V segment lost 4 bases, leaving 5 bases of the junction unmatched. Germline-derived CDR1 and CDR2 are ENHRY and SYGVKD. There are 16 residues in the CDR3. The J gene is TRBJ2-3, the V gene TRBV10-3; TRBD2 aligns across 9 bases. Sequencing used CD8+ T cells sorted from blood, obtained at week 4, from a patient treated with tofacitinib. The sequence derives from a human donor with alopecia areata. The CDR3 DNA follows: TGTGCCATCAGTGGGGGACTAGCCGGTAGCACAGATACGCAGTATTTT. It codes for CAISGGLAGSTDTQYF.